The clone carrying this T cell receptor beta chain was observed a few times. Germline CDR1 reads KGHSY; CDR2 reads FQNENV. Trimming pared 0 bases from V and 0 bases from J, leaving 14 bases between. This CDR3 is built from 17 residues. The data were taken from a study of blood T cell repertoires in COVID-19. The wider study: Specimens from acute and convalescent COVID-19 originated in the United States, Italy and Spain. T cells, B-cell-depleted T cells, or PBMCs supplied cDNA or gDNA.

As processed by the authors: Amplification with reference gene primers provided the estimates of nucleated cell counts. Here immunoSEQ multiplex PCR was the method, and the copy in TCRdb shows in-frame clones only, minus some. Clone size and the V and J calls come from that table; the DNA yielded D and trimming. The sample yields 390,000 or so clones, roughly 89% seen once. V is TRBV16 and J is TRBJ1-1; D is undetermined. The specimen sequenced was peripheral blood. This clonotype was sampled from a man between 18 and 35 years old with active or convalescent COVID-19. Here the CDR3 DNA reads TGTGCCAGCAGCCAATCACTCCAAAAGAGCATGAACACTGAAGCTTTCTTT. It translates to CASSQSLQKSMNTEAFF.